These T cell receptor beta chains were read from a single sample in a study of OX40 agonist ivuxolimab in advanced cancers. Profiled with immunoSEQ multiplex PCR; TCRdb holds only in-frame clones, not every one. The table shows 100,000 to 130,000 clones, with approximately 90% occurring only once. The sample in question was CD4+ or CD8+ T cells sorted from blood, obtained in a trial of the OX40 agonist ivuxolimab. Source of these receptors: an adult with an advanced solid tumor such as melanoma, head and neck, liver or kidney cancer. The conserved cysteine and the conserved F or W are not part of the CDR3 here. Size values are once, few and many counts, or a class for expanded clones, and some rows have none.

v_gene: TRBV28; abundance: .; j_gene: TRBJ2-6; CDR3aa: ASKTGGPSGANVLT
v_gene: TRBV7-3; abundance: .; j_gene: TRBJ2-5; CDR3aa: ASSIQGRETQY
v_gene: TRBV29-1; abundance: once; j_gene: TRBJ2-2; CDR3aa: SALTGIYTGELF
v_gene: TRBV4-3; abundance: .; j_gene: TRBJ1-4; CDR3aa: ASSQGGGQGRTATNEKLF
v_gene: TRBV18; abundance: .; j_gene: TRBJ2-3; CDR3aa: ASSPPGLAADTQY
v_gene: TRBV5-1; abundance: .; j_gene: TRBJ2-1; CDR3aa: ASSLGEMGNEQF
v_gene: TRBV29-1; abundance: few; j_gene: TRBJ1-2; CDR3aa: SVEDGTGGAGYGYT
v_gene: TRBV5-1; abundance: .; j_gene: TRBJ2-5; CDR3aa: ASSFSETQY
v_gene: TRBV18; abundance: .; j_gene: TRBJ2-5; CDR3aa: ASSQASQETQY
v_gene: TRBV7-9; abundance: .; j_gene: TRBJ1-6; CDR3aa: ASSLARTEPLHSPLH
v_gene: TRBV6-5; abundance: few; j_gene: TRBJ2-7; CDR3aa: ASSYSAGGSSYEQY
v_gene: TRBV9; abundance: .; j_gene: TRBJ2-1; CDR3aa: ASSSRGDPPGGEQF
v_gene: TRBV29-1; abundance: .; j_gene: TRBJ2-3; CDR3aa: SFRTSGRADTQY
v_gene: TRBV19; abundance: .; j_gene: TRBJ1-2; CDR3aa: ASSLSPDSHGYT
v_gene: TRBV5-6; abundance: .; j_gene: TRBJ2-7; CDR3aa: ASSLRVAGEGEQY
v_gene: TRBV5-8; abundance: .; j_gene: TRBJ1-2; CDR3aa: ASSLVLGQGLAST
v_gene: TRBV15; abundance: once; j_gene: TRBJ2-2; CDR3aa: ATSRPDRGGTGELF
v_gene: TRBV5-1; abundance: .; j_gene: TRBJ1-5; CDR3aa: ASSLDLGNQPQH
v_gene: TRBV30; abundance: .; j_gene: TRBJ1-1; CDR3aa: AWNRGSKKSEAF
v_gene: TRBV19; abundance: .; j_gene: TRBJ2-1; CDR3aa: ASSFQAGGVNEQF
v_gene: TRBV28; abundance: .; j_gene: TRBJ1-1; CDR3aa: ASSWGTGEGGWTTEAF
v_gene: TRBV19; abundance: .; j_gene: TRBJ2-5; CDR3aa: ASSIGQGVETQY
v_gene: TRBV5-6; abundance: .; j_gene: TRBJ2-7; CDR3aa: ASSFITGGAEQY